These 5 T cell receptor beta chains were all obtained from the same sample, sequenced in a study of glioma-infiltrating T cells. The iRepertoire nested amplicon-rescue multiplex PCR amplified TCR alpha and beta CDR3s from RNA. One entry per CDR3 protein results from TCRdb running MiXCR on the multiplex PCR reads. The profile shows 100,000 to 150,000 distinct CDR3 sequences, approximately 24% of them singletons. Sequencing was done on a sample of glioma tissue, nonneoplastic brain tissue, or PBMCs (not recorded which). These receptors were taken from a human donor with low-grade glioma or glioblastoma, undergoing nonglioma brain surgery, or in good health (not recorded which).

About this clonotype itself: The junction does not match germline at one end; this may be a read error. The rearrangement uses TRBV7-9 and TRBJ1-1; D is uncertain. The CDR3 runs to 14 residues. Germline V CDR1 and CDR2: SEHNR, FQNEAQ (reference sequence). CDR3 bases: TGCGCCAGCAGCTTGGACCATTCGAACACTGAAGCTTTCTTT. Protein product: CASSLDHSNTEAFF.

This clonotype has a count of ten or more. The chain employs TRBV28 and TRBJ2-7, with 11 bases that match TRBD2. Germline V gene sequence: CDR1 MDHEN, CDR2 SYDVKM. This CDR3 is 15 amino acids long. J lost 2 bases, V lost 6 bases, and 6 bases had no gene match. CDR3 sequence reads: CASSPLAGGAYEQYV. CDR3 sequence (DNA): TGTGCCAGCAGCCCTCTAGCGGGGGGAGCCTACGAGCAGTACGTC.

The chain has TRBV20-1 and TRBJ2-7; D is possibly TRBD1 (5 bases). The germline V and J ends were trimmed by 3 bases and 3 bases, with 9 bases remaining between them. From germline, CDR1 is DFQATT and CDR2 SNEGSKA (reference sequence). The CDR3 sequence is 12 residues long. CDR3 nucleotides: TGCAGTGCTAGCAAGGGGAACTACGAGCAGTACGTC. Its translation: CSASKGNYEQYV.

This clonotype showed up many times. V and J are TRBV6-6 and TRBJ1-1; TRBD1 might be the D (5 bases). Germline V CDR1 and CDR2: MNHNY, SVGAGI (reference sequence). Trimming left V 1 base short and J 5 bases short, with 8 bases between. The CDR3 has 13 residues. The CDR3 sequence: CASSYWGETEAFF. The CDR3 region has the DNA TGTGCCAGCAGTTACTGGGGGGAAACTGAAGCTTTCTTT.

Comments on this clonotype: Compared with germline, one end of the junction differs, possibly owing to a read error. V gene TRBV12-3 or TRBV12-4 combines with J gene TRBJ2-1, with unresolved D. The CDR3 sequence is 14 residues long. Here the CDR3 reads CASSFPSSYNEKFF. Written as DNA, the CDR3 is TGTGCCAGCAGTTTCCCGAGCTCCTACAATGAGAAGTTCTTC.